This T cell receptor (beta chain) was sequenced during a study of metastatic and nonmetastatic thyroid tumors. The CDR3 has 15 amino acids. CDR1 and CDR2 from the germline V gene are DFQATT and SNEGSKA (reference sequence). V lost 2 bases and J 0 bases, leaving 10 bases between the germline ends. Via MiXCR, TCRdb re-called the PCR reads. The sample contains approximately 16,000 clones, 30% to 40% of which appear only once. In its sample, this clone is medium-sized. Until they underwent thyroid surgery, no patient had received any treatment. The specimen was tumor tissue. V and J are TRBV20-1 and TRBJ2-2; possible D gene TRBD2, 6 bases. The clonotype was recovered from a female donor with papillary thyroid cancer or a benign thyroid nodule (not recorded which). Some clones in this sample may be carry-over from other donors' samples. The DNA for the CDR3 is TGCAGTGCTAGAAACGGGGGACCGAACACCGGGGAGCTGTTTTTT. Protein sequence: CSARNGGPNTGELFF.